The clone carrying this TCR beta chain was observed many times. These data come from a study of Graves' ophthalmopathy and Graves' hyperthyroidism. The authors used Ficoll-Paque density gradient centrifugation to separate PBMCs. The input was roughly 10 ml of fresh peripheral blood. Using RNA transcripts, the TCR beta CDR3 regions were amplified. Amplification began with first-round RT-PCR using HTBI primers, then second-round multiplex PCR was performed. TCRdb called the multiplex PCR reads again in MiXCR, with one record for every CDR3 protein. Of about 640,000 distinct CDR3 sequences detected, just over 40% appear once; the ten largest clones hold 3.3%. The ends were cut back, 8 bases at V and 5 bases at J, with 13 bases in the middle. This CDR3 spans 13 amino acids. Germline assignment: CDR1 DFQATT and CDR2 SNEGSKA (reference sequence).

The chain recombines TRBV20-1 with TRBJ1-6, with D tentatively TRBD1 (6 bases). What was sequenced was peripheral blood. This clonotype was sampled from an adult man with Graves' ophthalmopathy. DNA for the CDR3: TGCAGTTGCGGACAGACCGATAATTCACCCCTCCACTTT. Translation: CSCGQTDNSPLHF.